This T cell receptor beta chain was found in a study of blood T cell repertoires in COVID-19 (dated by TCRdb to the early 2020s). At the level of the whole study: Samples covering the acute and convalescent phases of COVID-19 were provided by collaborators in the United States, Italy and Spain. The material from the prospective study consisted of cDNA or gDNA derived from T cells, B-cell-depleted T cells, or PBMCs. Deeply sampled blood TCRbeta repertoires from subjects exposed to, actively infected with, or recovered from COVID-19 were included in the dataset. The repertoires were released in a freely available public database intended as a resource for research on the immune response to SARS-CoV-2. The samples were drawn from the first 160 participants of the ongoing ImmuneRACE study and from 950 to 1,500 subjects provided by 6 global collaborators. A de-identified subject ID, COVID-19 status, age in years and sex were almost always included in the sample metadata. Where HLA class I and class II types were available, the types were taken from metadata supplied by the sample provider, not from assay-based typing.

The immunoSEQ Assay, a bias-controlled multiplex PCR, was used to amplify TCRbeta CDR3 regions from genomic DNA. The authors' pipeline ran thus. The number of nucleated cells in each sample was estimated by amplification of reference gene primers within the assay. To quantify the absolute abundance of each unique TCRbeta CDR3 rearrangement, sequence reads were collapsed and filtered. For each sample, productive Simpson clonality was calculated as the square root of Simpson's diversity index over productive rearrangements. The table comes from immuneACCESS by way of TCRdb, which keeps in-frame sequences with V and J called. Part of the clones is missing from these tables; in studies checked, under half for an unresolved V gene and the rest for unknown reasons. V and J calls and clone size are as listed in that table; D and trimming were resolved from the DNA. Recorded for this sample are some 200,000 clones; under 90% of them occurred a single time. The ten largest clones represent more than 8.5% of the sample.

The study at large found these results: Clinical and demographic metadata were provided uncurated, with the amount varying by source and participant.

Participants in the prospective study were enrolled through a virtual design, were aged about 18 to 100 years, and lived in under 25 United States geographic areas. To assign participants to cohorts, the prospective study relied on clinical history that participants themselves reported in a screening survey and a study questionnaire. In the prospective study, mobile phlebotomists collected whole blood, serum and a nasopharyngeal or oropharyngeal swab from each participant. Over a roughly two-month period, participants in the prospective study had the option of providing additional blood draws and questionnaires. Prospective study blood samples were shipped either frozen or at room temperature before DNA extraction. From cysteine to phenylalanine, the CDR3 is 15 amino acids long. The sequence is cut down to CDR3 DNA, 45 bases in frame from base 1. The V and J ends are trimmed by 1 base and 3 bases, leaving 7 bases between them. CDR1 SGHTA and CDR2 FQGNSA were looked up in the germline V gene.

Remarks on this clone: The specificity of this receptor is unknown. Nothing much larger sits one base from this clone, and base qualities are not available.

Sequenced: PBMCs or T cells enriched from blood (not recorded which). This chain is built from TRBV7-2 and TRBJ1-6; the D gene remains uncertain. This TCR came from a woman aged 50 to 65 with acute COVID-19. The CDR3 reads as follows: CASSLGRFYNSPLHF. The bases are TGTGCCAGCAGCTTAGGCAGATTCTATAATTCACCCCTCCACTTT.